A single sample gave rise to the 20 T cell receptor beta chains below, sequenced in a study of tumour-infiltrating T cells in Burkitt lymphoma. Only in-frame clones appear in the TCRdb table, and some are missing; sequencing was by immunoSEQ multiplex PCR. This repertoire shows about 14,000 clones, about 30% found once; its top ten account for around 6.5%. Sequenced sample: tumor tissue. Receptors were obtained from a human donor with diffuse large B-cell lymphoma.

V is TRBV18 and J is TRBJ2-1; possible D gene TRBD2, 5 bases. The germline V gene has CDR1 KGHSH and CDR2 LQKENI. The V gene lost 2 bases and the J gene lost 9 bases, with 23 bases spanning the gap. CDR3 size: 17 residues. The CDR3 sequence is CASSPWMGIPRGGEQFF. In DNA form, the CDR3 reads TGTGCCAGCTCACCATGGATGGGAATCCCCCGGGGTGGTGAGCAGTTCTTC.

This clone has only a few counts. V and J are TRBV28 and TRBJ1-2, with a weak D call TRBD1 (6 bases). The V gene's germline CDR1 is MDHEN and CDR2 SYDVKM. This CDR3 region has 15 residues. The V end lost 2 bases, the J end lost 2 bases, and 12 bases lay between the germline ends. The chain's CDR3 is CASSLRGGPNYGYTF. The CDR3 nucleotides are TGTGCCAGCAGTTTACGCGGGGGCCCCAACTATGGCTACACCTTC.

This clone turned up a few times. The chain couples TRBV6-5 to TRBJ2-2; D unclear. The CDR3 extends over 12 amino acids. Trimming removed 6 bases at V and 2 bases at J, with 4 bases between. The germline CDR1 and CDR2 sequences are MNHEY and SVGAGI. CDR3 sequence: CASRFNTGELFF. As DNA, the CDR3 is TGTGCCAGCAGGTTTAACACCGGGGAGCTGTTTTTT.

This clone was detected only a few times. The chain carries TRBV7-9 and TRBJ1-1, with D hard to call. V lost 6 bases and J 0 bases, leaving 17 bases between the germline ends. The CDR3 covers 16 residues. Germline CDR1 SEHNR, CDR2 FQNEAQ (reference sequence). CDR3 sequence reads: CASREYIGSMNTEAFF. The CDR3 nucleotides read TGTGCCAGCAGAGAGTATATCGGATCGATGAACACTGAAGCTTTCTTT.

This clone showed up just a few times. This chain joins TRBV27 and TRBJ2-2; D gene uncertain. The CDR3 loop spans 14 amino acids. Germline lookup yields CDR1 MNHEY and CDR2 SMNVEV (reference sequence). V lost 0 bases and J lost 6, with 8 bases in between. Here the CDR3 reads CASSLSHQAGELFF. The DNA of the CDR3 is TGTGCCAGCAGTTTATCCCACCAAGCCGGGGAGCTGTTTTTT.

The rearrangement uses TRBV9 and TRBJ2-1, with D perhaps TRBD1 (6 bases). Per germline, CDR1 SGDLS and CDR2 YYNGEE. With 1 base removed from V and 4 bases from J, the gap between germline ends came to 15 bases. The CDR3 totals 16 residues. The CDR3 region is CASSVLGTPNYNEQFF. The CDR3 nucleotides read TGTGCCAGCAGCGTATTGGGGACACCTAATTACAATGAGCAGTTCTTC.

The V call is TRBV27, the J call TRBJ1-2, with D unresolved. Germline V gene lookup returns CDR1 MNHEY and CDR2 SMNVEV (reference sequence). V gave up 0 bases and J gave up 2 bases, with 7 bases separating them. The CDR3 contains 14 residues. This chain's CDR3 is CASSLSPKNYGYTF. CDR3 coding DNA: TGTGCCAGCAGTTTATCCCCCAAAAACTATGGCTACACCTTC.

This clone has more than one count but fewer than ten. The chain has TRBV6-5 and TRBJ2-4; maybe TRBD2 (5 bases). CDR1 is MNHEY, CDR2 SVGAGI, per germline. This CDR3 region has 14 residues. The germline V and J ends were trimmed by 7 bases and 0 bases, with 10 bases remaining between them. This CDR3 reads CASTSRGAKNIQYF. Written as DNA, the CDR3 is TGTGCCAGCACCTCCCGGGGAGCCAAAAACATTCAGTACTTC.

The chain carries TRBV5-1 and TRBJ2-1; D remains ambiguous. Between the trimmed V and J ends, which lost 0 bases and 3 bases, there was a span of 4 bases. Germline V gene data show CDR1 as SGHRS and CDR2 as YFSETQ. The CDR3 is 13 residues long. Here the CDR3 reads CASSLGDYNEQFF. The DNA of the CDR3 is TGCGCCAGCAGCTTGGGGGACTACAATGAGCAGTTCTTC.

This clone has only a few counts. The J gene is TRBJ2-6, the V gene TRBV14, with D hard to call. CDR3 length: 15 residues. Trimming left V 3 bases short and J 2 bases short, with 8 bases between. Germline CDR1 reads SGHDN; CDR2 reads FVKESK. CDR3 sequence (DNA): TGTGCCAGCAGCCATGACTGGGCTGGGGCCAACGTCCTGACTTTC. This gives the protein CASSHDWAGANVLTF.

V usage is TRBV11-2 and J usage is TRBJ2-7, with D possibly matching TRBD1 (6 bases). CDR3 size: 14 residues. Trimming removed 4 bases at V and 0 bases at J, with 10 bases between. Per the germline V gene, CDR1 is SGHAT and CDR2 is FQNNGV. CDR3 protein: CASSSGESSYEQYF. DNA of the CDR3: TGTGCCAGCAGCTCAGGGGAGAGCTCCTACGAGCAGTACTTC.

The V and J genes are TRBV5-1 and TRBJ1-3; tentative D call: TRBD1 (5 bases). The CDR3 covers 14 residues. Trimming stripped 4 bases from V and 0 bases from J, with 8 bases between. Germline CDR1 and CDR2: SGHRS and YFSETQ. The CDR3 reads CASSQGISGNTIYF. The CDR3 DNA reads as TGCGCCAGCAGCCAGGGAATCTCTGGAAACACCATATATTTT.

The chain combines TRBV19 with TRBJ1-2, with D unclear. The germline V gene has CDR1 LNHDA and CDR2 SQIVND (reference sequence). The V end lost 6 bases, the J end lost 0 bases, and 20 bases lay between the germline ends. This CDR3 contains 17 residues. CDR3 sequence (DNA): TGTGCCAGTAGCATCAGGACCCTTGGACCGCCTAACTATGGCTACACCTTC. As protein: CASSIRTLGPPNYGYTF.

The V gene is TRBV5-8, the J gene TRBJ2-7, with 8 bases that match TRBD2. The CDR3 has 14 amino acids. The germline V gene encodes CDR1 SGHTS and CDR2 YDEGEE. With 4 bases clipped from V and 5 bases from J, the junction kept 8 bases outside the gene matches. In nucleotides, the CDR3 is TGTGCCAGCAGCCCTATAGCGGGATTCGACGAGCAGTACTTC. Protein product: CASSPIAGFDEQYF.

V is TRBV5-1 and J is TRBJ2-7, with D tentatively TRBD2 (6 bases). V gave up 3 bases and J gave up 7 bases, with 8 bases separating them. CDR1 SGHRS and CDR2 YFSETQ come from the germline V gene. The CDR3 runs to 11 residues. The CDR3 DNA reads as TGCGCCAGCAGCTACAGCGGGGAGCAGTACTTC. It codes for CASSYSGEQYF.

Only a few counts were recorded for this clone. The rearrangement links TRBV4-2 to TRBJ1-2; unclear D gene. The germline V and J ends were trimmed by 0 bases and 8 bases, with 13 bases remaining between them. This CDR3 region has 14 residues. CDR1 is LGHNA and CDR2 is YNFKEQ in the germline V gene. CDR3 region: CASSQDLPGGGYTF. CDR3 sequence (DNA): TGTGCCAGCAGCCAAGATCTACCAGGAGGAGGCTACACCTTC.

The chain recombines TRBV27 with TRBJ2-7; 7 bases are a match to TRBD1. CDR3 size: 16 residues. The germline CDR1 and CDR2 sequences are MNHEY and SMNVEV (reference sequence). With 6 bases clipped from V and 3 bases from J, the junction kept 14 bases outside the gene matches. CDR3: CASSQEQGTFFYEQYF. The CDR3 nucleotides are TGTGCCAGCAGCCAGGAACAGGGGACGTTTTTCTACGAGCAGTACTTC.

This clone has more than one count but fewer than ten. The V gene is TRBV4-1, the J gene TRBJ2-2; 8 nucleotides agree with TRBD2. Germline V CDR1 and CDR2: MGHRA, YSYEKL. The trim removed 3 bases at V and 0 bases at J, leaving 9 bases unmatched. The CDR3 consists of 18 residues. Written as DNA, the CDR3 is TGCGCCAGCAGCCAGGGTACTTTAGCGGGAACGAACACCGGGGAGCTGTTTTTT. Translated: CASSQGTLAGTNTGELFF.

The gene calls are TRBV7-2 and TRBJ2-2; D might be TRBD2 (7 bases). Trimming removed 6 bases at V and 3 bases at J, with 23 bases between. The germline gives CDR1 SGHTA, CDR2 FQGNSA. The CDR3 is made up of 18 amino acids. The CDR3 loop is CASRTTVGGGRDTGELFF. The CDR3 region has the DNA TGTGCCAGCAGAACGACGGTGGGCGGGGGCAGGGACACCGGGGAGCTGTTTTTT.

As DNA, the CDR3 is TGTGCCAGCAGTCCTAAACGGGCCGCCACCCCGGCAACTAATGAAAAACTGTTTTTT. It specifies CASSPKRAATPATNEKLFF. The chain employs TRBV11-2 and TRBJ1-4, with no clear D. The germline V gene encodes CDR1 SGHAT and CDR2 FQNNGV. The ends were cut back, 6 bases at V and 0 bases at J, with 23 bases in the middle. CDR3 size: 19 residues.